This T cell receptor beta chain comes out of a study of blood T cell repertoires in COVID-19. Across the whole study: COVID-19 samples, acute and convalescent, were from the United States, Italy and Spain. PBMCs, B-cell-depleted T cells, or T cells were the source of the cDNA or gDNA that made up the material.

Only in-frame clones appear in the TCRdb table, and some are missing; sequencing was by immunoSEQ multiplex PCR. The sample includes roughly 300,000 clones, more than 85% seen only once; the top ten take more than 0.9%. Trimming removed 7 bases at V and 7 bases at J, with 10 bases between. The CDR3 loop spans 11 amino acids. The germline V gene encodes CDR1 SNHLY and CDR2 FYNNEI. The chain carries TRBV2 and TRBJ2-5; D gene unclear. The sample was PBMCs or T cells enriched from blood (not recorded which). This TCR derives from a woman aged 30 to 39 who had recovered from COVID-19. This CDR3 is CASKVIGTQYF. In nucleotides, the CDR3 is TGTGCCAGCAAAGTGATCGGGACCCAGTACTTC.